The 5 T cell receptor beta chains given below trace back to one sample, sequenced in a study of Ad26.COV2.S vaccination and SARS-CoV-2 variants. Assay used: immunoSEQ multiplex PCR; TCRdb lists only in-frame clones, some missing. The table lists a few hundred thousand clones, 87% of them singletons. Treatment described: some 20 received Ad26.COV2.S at low or high dose, single or two shots; about 5 received placebo; per-sample allocation not given. Repertoires come from day 63 after the first vaccine or placebo injection. The input for sequencing was peripheral blood, taken in a trial of Ad26.COV2.S vaccine versus placebo. These receptors were obtained from a person between 18 and 65 years old who received the Ad26.COV2.S COVID-19 vaccine or a placebo.

The chain employs TRBV7-6 and TRBJ2-6, with TRBD1 as a possible D gene (6 bases). The germline gives CDR1 SGHVS, CDR2 FNYEAQ. This CDR3 region has 19 residues. Trimming stripped 1 base from V and 0 bases from J, with 16 bases between. The CDR3 here is CASSLGWAGATSGANVLTF. The CDR3 DNA sequence: TGTGCCAGCAGCTTAGGGTGGGCAGGGGCCACCTCTGGGGCCAACGTCCTGACTTTC.

CDR3 bases: TGTGCCAGCAGCTTAGAGTTGGGACCCTACGAGCAGTACTTC. It is translated as CASSLELGPYEQYF. J is TRBJ2-7 and V is TRBV7-9, with D perhaps given as TRBD1 or TRBD2 (5 bases each). CDR3 size: 14 residues. V was clipped by 1 base and J by 2 bases, with 9 bases between them. Germline CDR1 SEHNR, CDR2 FQNEAQ (reference sequence).

V is TRBV5-1 and J is TRBJ2-5; D unclear. CDR1 SGHRS and CDR2 YFSETQ come from the germline V gene. This CDR3 is 14 amino acids long. Deletions cut 0 bases from V and 1 base from J, with 7 bases between. In DNA form, the CDR3 reads TGCGCCAGCAGCTTGGGTGGGTTCCAAGAGACCCAGTACTTC. This encodes CASSLGGFQETQYF.

The V gene is TRBV4-1, the J gene TRBJ2-1; D could derive from TRBD1 or TRBD2 (5 bases each). Deletions cut 10 bases from V and 0 bases from J, with 13 bases between. Germline V gene data show CDR1 as MGHRA and CDR2 as YSYEKL. The CDR3 is made up of 14 amino acids. CDR3: CATSSGSSYNEQFF. For the CDR3, the DNA is TGCGCCACCTCTTCAGGGAGCTCCTACAATGAGCAGTTCTTC.

This clone was seen only a few times. The J gene is TRBJ1-2, the V gene TRBV30; D not certain. This CDR3 is built from 10 residues. V was clipped by 5 bases and J by 8 bases, with 9 bases between them. The germline CDR1 and CDR2 sequences are GTSNPN and SVGIG (reference sequence). CDR3 nucleotide sequence: TGTGCCTGGGGCATGGCGGGCTACACCTTC. Its translation is CAWGMAGYTF.